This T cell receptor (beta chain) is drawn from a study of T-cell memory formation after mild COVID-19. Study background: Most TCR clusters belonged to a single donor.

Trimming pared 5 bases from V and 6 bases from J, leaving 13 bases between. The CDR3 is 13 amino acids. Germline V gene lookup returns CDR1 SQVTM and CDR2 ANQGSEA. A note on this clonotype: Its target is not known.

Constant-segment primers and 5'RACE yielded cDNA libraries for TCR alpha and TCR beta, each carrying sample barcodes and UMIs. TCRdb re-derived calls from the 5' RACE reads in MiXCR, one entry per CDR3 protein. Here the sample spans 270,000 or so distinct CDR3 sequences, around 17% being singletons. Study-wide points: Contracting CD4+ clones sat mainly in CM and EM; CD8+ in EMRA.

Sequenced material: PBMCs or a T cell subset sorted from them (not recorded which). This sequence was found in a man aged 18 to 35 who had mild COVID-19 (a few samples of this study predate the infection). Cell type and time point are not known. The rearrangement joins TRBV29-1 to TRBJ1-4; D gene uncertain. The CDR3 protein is CSVQAREDEKLFF. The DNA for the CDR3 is TGCAGCGTTCAGGCCAGAGAAGATGAAAAACTGTTTTTT.